These 25 T cell receptor beta chains share one sample of origin, sequenced in a study of human T cells and chemical hapten exposure. Time point noted: patch test 3, about 24 weeks after DPC sensitization. Treatment of the sample: therapeutic diphenylcyclopropenone sensitization with weekly scalp DPC. TCRdb passed the RACE reads through MiXCR, listing each CDR3 protein once. The repertoire has over 55,000 distinct CDR3 sequences, approximately 12% of them found once; the top ten carry roughly 1.5%. This material consisted of whole blood, taken in connection with sensitization to the hapten diphenylcyclopropenone (DPC). The source is a woman in her fifties or sixties with alopecia areata. Some clones in this sample may be carry-over from other donors' samples.

This clonotype was counted a few times. The chain has TRBV4-2 and TRBJ1-1; 10 nucleotides agree with TRBD1. CDR1 is LGHNA and CDR2 is YNFKEQ in the germline V gene. Trimming took 1 base from V and 6 from J; bases not matched to a gene: 8. The CDR3 length is 16 residues. CDR3: CASSQATGTGAAEAFF. The CDR3 region has the DNA TGTGCCAGCAGCCAAGCTACCGGGACAGGGGCAGCTGAAGCTTTCTTT.

This clonotype has ten or more counts. The chain carries TRBV7-6 and TRBJ2-3; 10 positions match TRBD1. Per germline, CDR1 SGHVS and CDR2 FNYEAQ. Trimming cost V 4 bases and J 5 bases; bases outside gene matches: 6. There are 15 residues in the CDR3. CDR3 loop: CASSYQTGGLDTQYF. For the CDR3, the DNA is TGTGCCAGCAGCTACCAGACAGGGGGCCTAGATACGCAGTATTTT.

The chain joins TRBV2 to TRBJ1-1; tentatively, D is TRBD1 (5 bases). The CDR3 length is 13 residues. CDR1 is SNHLY and CDR2 is FYNNEI in the germline V gene. V lost 9 bases and J 1 base, leaving 12 bases between the germline ends. DNA of the CDR3: TGTGCCAGGAGGGACCATAGGAACACTGAAGCTTTCTTT. Its protein product is CARRDHRNTEAFF.

This clonotype appeared many times. This sequence joins TRBV12-3 or TRBV12-4 and TRBJ1-1, with a possible D match to TRBD1 (6 bases). V was clipped by 3 bases and J by 1 base, with 18 bases between them. The CDR3 runs 17 residues. The CDR3 spells CASSFYRALGKNTEAFF. The CDR3 DNA sequence: TGTGCCAGCAGTTTTTACAGGGCCCTTGGGAAGAACACTGAAGCTTTCTTT.

This clonotype was counted many times. J is TRBJ1-2 and V is TRBV28; possibly TRBD1 for D (6 bases). V dropped 6 bases and J dropped 2 bases, with 10 bases sitting between them. This CDR3 comprises 13 residues. The germline V gene encodes CDR1 MDHEN and CDR2 SYDVKM. CDR3 sequence (DNA): TGTGCCAGCAGGGTGCAGGGGAACTATGGCTACACCTTC. As protein: CASRVQGNYGYTF.

The chain links TRBV20-1 to TRBJ2-2, with D possibly matching TRBD1 (6 bases). Trimming took off 3 bases at V and 4 bases at J, with 18 bases between the two ends. Germline lookup yields CDR1 DFQATT and CDR2 SNEGSKA (reference sequence). The CDR3 contains 16 residues. CDR3 nucleotide sequence: TGCAGTGCTAGTTCGTACAGGACAGACTTCACCGGGGAGCTGTTTTTT. Its protein is CSASSYRTDFTGELFF.

In its sample, this clonotype was seen a few times. V usage is TRBV7-9 and J usage is TRBJ1-4, with D possibly TRBD1 on 5 matching bases. The germline gives CDR1 SEHNR, CDR2 FQNEAQ (reference sequence). This CDR3 comprises 16 residues. Trimming pared 5 bases from V and 3 bases from J, leaving 16 bases between. In DNA, the CDR3 is TGTGCCAGCAGCCCAGGACGGGGGTTGGCTAATGAAAAACTGTTTTTT. Amino acid sequence: CASSPGRGLANEKLFF.

This clonotype was detected only a few times. The chain recombines TRBV18 with TRBJ2-1; 11 bases line up with TRBD2. The CDR3 covers 17 residues. V lost 4 bases, J lost 5 bases, and 10 bases stayed unmatched. The germline V gene encodes CDR1 KGHSH and CDR2 LQKENI. The DNA of the CDR3 is TGTGCCAGCTCACGCTCCCTCCTAGCGGGGGGAGACAATGAGCAGTTCTTC. Its translation: CASSRSLLAGGDNEQFF.

At least ten counts were recorded for this clonotype. The chain combines TRBV27 with TRBJ1-1; D is undetermined. This CDR3 region has 12 residues. With 8 bases removed from V and 7 bases from J, the gap between germline ends came to 14 bases. Germline lookup yields CDR1 MNHEY and CDR2 SMNVEV (reference sequence). The CDR3 region is CASLRMDGEAFF. DNA of the CDR3: TGTGCCAGCCTCCGTATGGACGGTGAAGCTTTCTTT.

In its sample, this clonotype was seen many times. The J gene is TRBJ1-5, the V gene TRBV7-8, with 8 bases identical to TRBD1. Losses at the gene ends were 3 bases for V and 6 bases for J; bases not matched to a gene: 1. Germline CDR1 reads SGHVS; CDR2 reads FQNEAQ. The CDR3 has 13 residues. The CDR3, as DNA: TGTGCCAGCAGCTTGGACAGGGTTCAGCCCCAGCATTTT. It specifies CASSLDRVQPQHF.

This clonotype was counted at least ten times. The J gene is TRBJ1-1, the V gene TRBV12-3 or TRBV12-4, with D possibly being TRBD1 (6 bases). The CDR3 covers 14 residues. Trimming took off 6 bases at V and 5 bases at J, with 16 bases between the two ends. Here the CDR3 reads CASSPTGIGTEAFF. CDR3 in DNA: TGTGCCAGCAGCCCAACAGGGATCGGGACTGAAGCTTTCTTT.

This clonotype appeared many times. The chain has TRBV29-1 and TRBJ1-5; 10 positions match TRBD1. Germline V CDR1 and CDR2: SQVTM, ANQGSEA. V shed 6 bases and J 4 bases; nucleotides not matched to a gene: 6. The CDR3 extends over 14 amino acids. CDR3 nucleotide sequence: TGCAGCGTCGGGGACAGGGGCTGGAATCAGCCCCAGCATTTT. It encodes CSVGDRGWNQPQHF.

This clonotype was detected only a few times. This chain uses TRBV3-1 with TRBJ1-1; no clear D. Trimming pared 1 base from V and 3 bases from J, leaving 15 bases between. Germline assignment: CDR1 LGHDT and CDR2 YNNKEL (reference sequence). This CDR3 has 16 residues. In DNA form, the CDR3 reads TGTGCCAGCAGCCAAGCGTGGGCCAGGACGGACACTGAAGCTTTCTTT. This gives the protein CASSQAWARTDTEAFF.

This clonotype was detected a few times. This chain joins TRBV7-9 and TRBJ2-7; D remains unclear. Germline V gene lookup returns CDR1 SEHNR and CDR2 FQNEAQ (reference sequence). The CDR3 has 13 residues. The V and J ends lost 4 bases and 6 bases respectively, with 13 bases between them. The CDR3 is CASSSTDPSEQYF. CDR3 in DNA: TGTGCCAGCAGCTCAACCGACCCCTCCGAGCAGTACTTC.

This clonotype was recorded at least ten times. This chain connects TRBV7-9 to TRBJ1-5; TRBD1 is a possible D gene (5 bases). The V end lost 7 bases, the J end lost 2 bases, and 18 bases lay between the germline ends. The CDR3 is 16 residues long. Germline assignment: CDR1 SEHNR and CDR2 FQNEAQ (reference sequence). The CDR3 spells CASTSRAGWGNQPQHF. The CDR3 DNA reads TGTGCCAGCACTAGTCGCGCAGGGTGGGGCAATCAGCCCCAGCATTTT. Combining the CDR3 with reference TRBV7-9 and TRBJ1-5 gives the whole variable domain DTGVSQNPRHKITKRGQNVTFRCDPISEHNRLYWYRQTLGQGPEFLTYFQNEAQLEKSRLLSDRFSAERPKGSFSTLEIQRTEQGDSAMYLCASTSRAGWGNQPQHFGDGTRLSIL.

V gene TRBV20-1 combines with J gene TRBJ1-2, with D perhaps TRBD1 (6 bases). This CDR3 contains 15 residues. Trimming pared 1 base from V and 6 bases from J, leaving 18 bases between. Germline V gene sequence: CDR1 DFQATT, CDR2 SNEGSKA (reference sequence). The CDR3 DNA is TGCAGTGCTAGAGTAGCCCCAAGGGGGTTGAATGGCTACACCTTC. It codes for CSARVAPRGLNGYTF.

The table lists this clonotype with many counts. The V and J genes are TRBV13 and TRBJ1-5; 9 bases map to TRBD1. The germline CDR1 and CDR2 sequences are PRHDT and FYEKMQ (reference sequence). V gave up 4 bases and J gave up 6 bases; unmatched junction bases: 1. The CDR3 spans 13 residues. The CDR3 loop is CASSSQGAQPQHF. The CDR3 DNA sequence: TGTGCCAGCAGCTCACAGGGGGCTCAGCCCCAGCATTTT.

At least ten counts were recorded for this clonotype. The V and J genes are TRBV7-8 and TRBJ1-5; 12 bases are shared with TRBD1. V shed 4 bases and J 1 base; nucleotides not matched to a gene: 8. The CDR3 runs 18 residues. CDR1 is SGHVS and CDR2 is FQNEAQ in the germline V gene. CDR3 protein: CASSWTGTGGGSNQPQHF. CDR3 in DNA: TGTGCCAGCAGCTGGACCGGGACAGGGGGCGGGAGCAATCAGCCCCAGCATTTT. Drawing the rest from reference TRBV7-8 and TRBJ1-5, the complete variable domain is GAGVSQSPRYKVAKRGQDVALRCDPISGHVSLFWYQQALGQGPEFLTYFQNEAQLDKSGLPSDRFFAERPEGSVSTLKIQRTQQEDSAVYLCASSWTGTGGGSNQPQHFGDGTRLSIL.

At least ten counts were recorded for this clonotype. For the CDR3, the DNA is TGTGCCAGCTCCCGGGCCTCAACCAACACAGATACGCAGTATTTT. This gives the protein CASSRASTNTDTQYF. The chain links TRBV18 to TRBJ2-3, with D hard to call. Germline-derived CDR1 and CDR2 are KGHSH and LQKENI. The CDR3 has 15 amino acids. Trimming shortened V by 6 bases and J by 2 bases, and 15 bases separated the two germline ends.

The chain links TRBV4-1 to TRBJ2-3; maybe TRBD1 (5 bases). Per germline, CDR1 MGHRA and CDR2 YSYEKL. V lost 4 bases and J lost 4, with 18 bases in between. The CDR3 spans 16 residues. Here the CDR3 DNA reads TGCGCCAGCAGCCCTCTCCGTCCAGGGAAGGCAGATACGCAGTATTTT. It specifies CASSPLRPGKADTQYF.

At least ten counts were recorded for this clonotype. The chain has TRBV7-9 and TRBJ2-6; maybe TRBD1 (5 bases). From germline, CDR1 is SEHNR and CDR2 FQNEAQ (reference sequence). With 5 bases removed from V and 0 bases from J, the gap between germline ends came to 11 bases. CDR3 length: 16 residues. The CDR3 sequence is CASSPYRSSGANVLTF. Written as DNA, the CDR3 is TGTGCCAGCAGCCCCTACAGGTCCTCTGGGGCCAACGTCCTGACTTTC. Using reference TRBV7-9 and TRBJ2-6 for the parts outside the CDR3, the full variable domain is DTGVSQNPRHKITKRGQNVTFRCDPISEHNRLYWYRQTLGQGPEFLTYFQNEAQLEKSRLLSDRFSAERPKGSFSTLEIQRTEQGDSAMYLCASSPYRSSGANVLTFGAGSRLTVL.

The chain has TRBV29-1 and TRBJ2-5; D call uncertain. Germline CDR1 reads SQVTM; CDR2 reads ANQGSEA. This CDR3 is built from 11 residues. The germline V and J ends were trimmed by 3 bases and 2 bases, with 4 bases remaining between them. The CDR3 loop reads CSVDKQETQYF. The CDR3 DNA sequence: TGCAGCGTTGACAAGCAAGAGACCCAGTACTTC.

V usage is TRBV28 and J usage is TRBJ1-6; 7 nucleotides line up with TRBD1. J gave up 0 bases and V 6 bases, and 8 bases lay outside the gene matches. Germline CDR1 is MDHEN and CDR2 is SYDVKM. The CDR3 is 17 amino acids. For the CDR3, the DNA is TGTGCCAGCAGGACCCGACAGGGCTTCTCCTATAATTCACCCCTCCACTTT. Its protein is CASRTRQGFSYNSPLHF.

This clonotype showed up many times. V gene TRBV5-1 combines with J gene TRBJ1-2; D gene ambiguous. The CDR3 has 13 residues. Per the germline V gene, CDR1 is SGHRS and CDR2 is YFSETQ. Trimming removed 1 base from V and 2 bases from J, with 6 bases in between. The CDR3 coding sequence is TGCGCCAGCAGCTTGTTAGGGAACTATGGCTACACCTTC. Translating it yields CASSLLGNYGYTF.

This clonotype was seen more than once but under ten times. This chain joins TRBV6-5 and TRBJ2-1; 9 bases are a match to TRBD2. Germline V lookup: CDR1 MNHEY, CDR2 SVGAGI. V lost 7 bases, J lost 2 bases, and 6 bases stayed unmatched. This CDR3 region has 15 residues. The CDR3, as DNA: TGTGCCAGCATGCCTAGCGGGGAGACCTACAATGAGCAGTTCTTC. Its translation: CASMPSGETYNEQFF.